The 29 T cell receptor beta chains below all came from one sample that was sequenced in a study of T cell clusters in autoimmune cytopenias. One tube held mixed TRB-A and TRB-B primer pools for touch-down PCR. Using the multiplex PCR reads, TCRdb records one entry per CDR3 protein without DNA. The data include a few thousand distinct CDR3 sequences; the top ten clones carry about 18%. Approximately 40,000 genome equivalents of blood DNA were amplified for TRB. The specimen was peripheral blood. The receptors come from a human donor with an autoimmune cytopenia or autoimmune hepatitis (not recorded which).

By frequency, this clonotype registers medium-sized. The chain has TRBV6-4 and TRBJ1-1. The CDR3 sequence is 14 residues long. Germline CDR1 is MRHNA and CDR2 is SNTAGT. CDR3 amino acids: CASSDSGMSTEAFF.

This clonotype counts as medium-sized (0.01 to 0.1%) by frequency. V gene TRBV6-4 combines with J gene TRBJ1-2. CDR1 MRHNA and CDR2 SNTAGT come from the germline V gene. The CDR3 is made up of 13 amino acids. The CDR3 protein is CASSEGLGYGYTF.

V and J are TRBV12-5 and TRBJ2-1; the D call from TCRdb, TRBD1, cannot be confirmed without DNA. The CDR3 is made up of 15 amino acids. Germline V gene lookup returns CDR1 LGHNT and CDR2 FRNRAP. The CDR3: CASGLPSKGAGEQFF.

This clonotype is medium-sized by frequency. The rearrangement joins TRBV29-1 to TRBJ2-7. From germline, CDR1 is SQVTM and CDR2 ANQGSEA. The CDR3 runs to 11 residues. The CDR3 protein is CSGRSSYEQYF.

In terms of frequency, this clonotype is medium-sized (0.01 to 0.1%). The CDR3 protein is CASSFPGATNEQYF. V is TRBV11-1 and J is TRBJ2-7; checking the TCRdb D call of TRBD1 is not possible without DNA. This CDR3 is 14 amino acids long. CDR1 is SGHAT and CDR2 is FQDESV in the germline V gene (reference sequence). Using reference TRBV11-1 and TRBJ2-7 for the parts outside the CDR3, the full variable domain is EAEVAQSPRYKITEKSQAVAFWCDPISGHATLYWYRQILGQGPELLVQFQDESVVDDSQLPKDRFSAERLKGVDSTLKIQPAELGDSAMYLCASSFPGATNEQYFGPGTRLTVT.

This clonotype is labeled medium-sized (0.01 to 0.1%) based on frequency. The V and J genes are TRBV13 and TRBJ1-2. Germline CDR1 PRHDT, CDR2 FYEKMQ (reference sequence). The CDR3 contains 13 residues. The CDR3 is CASSLDRNYGYTF.

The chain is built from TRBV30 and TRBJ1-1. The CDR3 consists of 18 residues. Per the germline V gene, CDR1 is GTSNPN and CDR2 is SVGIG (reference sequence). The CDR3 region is CAWSPMGGRNRVNTEAFF.

The CDR3: CASSPQALNTEAFF. The chain has TRBV18 and TRBJ1-1. Germline CDR1 KGHSH, CDR2 LQKENI. CDR3 length: 14 residues.

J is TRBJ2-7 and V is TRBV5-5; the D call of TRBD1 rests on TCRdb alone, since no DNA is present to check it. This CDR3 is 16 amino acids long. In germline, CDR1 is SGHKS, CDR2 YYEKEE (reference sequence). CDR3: CASSLGGTGGFYEQYF.

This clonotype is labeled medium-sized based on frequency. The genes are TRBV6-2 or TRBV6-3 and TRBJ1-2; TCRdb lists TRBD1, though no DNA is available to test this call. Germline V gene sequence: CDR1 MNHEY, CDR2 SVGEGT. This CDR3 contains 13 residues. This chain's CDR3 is CASSRDRTYGYTF.

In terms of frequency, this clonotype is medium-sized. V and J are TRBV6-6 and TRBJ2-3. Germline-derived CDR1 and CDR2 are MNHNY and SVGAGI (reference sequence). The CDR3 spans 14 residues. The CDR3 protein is CASSIDSYTDTQYF.

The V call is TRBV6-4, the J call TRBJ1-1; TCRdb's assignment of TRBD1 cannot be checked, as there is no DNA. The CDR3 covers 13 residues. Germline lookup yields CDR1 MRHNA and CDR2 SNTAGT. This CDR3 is CASSTGPGTEAFF.

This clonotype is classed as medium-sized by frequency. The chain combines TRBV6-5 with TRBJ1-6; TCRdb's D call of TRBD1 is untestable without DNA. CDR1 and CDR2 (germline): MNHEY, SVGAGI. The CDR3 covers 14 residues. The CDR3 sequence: CASSPGMYGSPLHF.

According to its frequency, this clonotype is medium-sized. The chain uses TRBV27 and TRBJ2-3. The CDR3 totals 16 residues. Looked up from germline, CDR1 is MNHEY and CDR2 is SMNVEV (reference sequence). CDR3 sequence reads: CASSLSTGIFTDTQYF.

This CDR3 is CASSLTASYLTTFEQYF. The genes are TRBV5-6 and TRBJ2-7. The CDR3 runs to 17 residues. The germline V gene has CDR1 SGHDT and CDR2 YYEEEE.

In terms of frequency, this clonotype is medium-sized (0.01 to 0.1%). CDR3 amino acids: CASSLHSPATGSRKLFF. The chain couples TRBV7-9 to TRBJ1-4; the TCRdb call, TRBD1, lacks DNA for checking. This CDR3 is built from 17 residues. Germline V gene sequence: CDR1 SEHNR, CDR2 FQNEAQ (reference sequence).

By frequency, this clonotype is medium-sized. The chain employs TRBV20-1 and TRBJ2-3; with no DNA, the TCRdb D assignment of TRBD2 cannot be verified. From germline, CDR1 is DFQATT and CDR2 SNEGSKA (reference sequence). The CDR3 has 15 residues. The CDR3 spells CSAPPGGGVTDTQYF.

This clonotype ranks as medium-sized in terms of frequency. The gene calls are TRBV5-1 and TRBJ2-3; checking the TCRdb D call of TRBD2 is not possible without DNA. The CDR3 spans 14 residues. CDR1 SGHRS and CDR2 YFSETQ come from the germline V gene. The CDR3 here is CASSLVTGVGTQYF.

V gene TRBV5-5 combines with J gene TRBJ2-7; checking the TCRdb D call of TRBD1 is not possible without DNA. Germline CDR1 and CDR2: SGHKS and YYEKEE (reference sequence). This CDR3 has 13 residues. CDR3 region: CASSLAGGDEQYF.

The CDR3 protein is CASSYPGGQGNTGELFF. The V and J genes are TRBV6-2 or TRBV6-3 and TRBJ2-2; the TCRdb D gene call, TRBD1, has no DNA to confirm it. In germline, CDR1 is MNHEY, CDR2 SVGEGT. There are 17 residues in the CDR3.

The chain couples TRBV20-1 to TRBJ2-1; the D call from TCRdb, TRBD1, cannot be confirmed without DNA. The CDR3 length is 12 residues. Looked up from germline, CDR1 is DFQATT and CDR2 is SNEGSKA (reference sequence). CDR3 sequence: CSLDRTYNEQFF.

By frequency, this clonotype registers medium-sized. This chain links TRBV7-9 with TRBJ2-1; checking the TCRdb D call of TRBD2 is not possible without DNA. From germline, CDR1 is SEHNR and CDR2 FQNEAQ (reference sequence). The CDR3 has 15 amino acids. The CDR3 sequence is CASSLASGGTYEQFF.

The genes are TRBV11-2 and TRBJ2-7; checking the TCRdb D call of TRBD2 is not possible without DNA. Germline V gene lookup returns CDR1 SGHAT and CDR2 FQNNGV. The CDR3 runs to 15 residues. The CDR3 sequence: CASSLEAGGTHEQYF. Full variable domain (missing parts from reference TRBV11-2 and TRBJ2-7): EAGVAQSPRYKIIEKRQSVAFWCNPISGHATLYWYQQILGQGPKLLIQFQNNGVVDDSQLPKDRFSAERLKGVDSTLKIQPAKLEDSAVYLCASSLEAGGTHEQYFGPGTRLTVT.

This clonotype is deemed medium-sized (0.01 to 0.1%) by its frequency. This CDR3 reads CSAHRVGYGYTF. The genes are TRBV29-1 and TRBJ1-2; the D call from TCRdb, TRBD1, cannot be confirmed without DNA. Germline V lookup: CDR1 SQVTM, CDR2 ANQGSEA. The length of the CDR3 is 12 residues.

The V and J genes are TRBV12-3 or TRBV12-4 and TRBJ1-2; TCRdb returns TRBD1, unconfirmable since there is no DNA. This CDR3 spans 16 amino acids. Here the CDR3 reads CASSFWLQGQNYGYTF.

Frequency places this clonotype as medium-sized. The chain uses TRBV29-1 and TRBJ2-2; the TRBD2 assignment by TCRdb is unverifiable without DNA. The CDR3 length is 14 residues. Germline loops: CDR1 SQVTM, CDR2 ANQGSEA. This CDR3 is CSVVAGGPAGELFF.

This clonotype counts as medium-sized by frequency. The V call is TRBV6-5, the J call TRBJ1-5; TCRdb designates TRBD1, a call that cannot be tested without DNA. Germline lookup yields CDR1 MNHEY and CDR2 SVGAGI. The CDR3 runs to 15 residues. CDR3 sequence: CASSPGRYSNQPQHF.

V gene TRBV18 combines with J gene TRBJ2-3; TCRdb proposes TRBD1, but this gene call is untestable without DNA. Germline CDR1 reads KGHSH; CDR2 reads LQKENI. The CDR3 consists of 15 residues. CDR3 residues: CASSPPHRVGDTQYF.

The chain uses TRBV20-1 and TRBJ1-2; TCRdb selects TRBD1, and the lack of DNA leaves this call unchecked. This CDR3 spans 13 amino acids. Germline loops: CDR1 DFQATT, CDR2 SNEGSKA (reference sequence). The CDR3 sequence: CSANDRRSYGYTF.